This is a list of T cell receptor beta chains from one sample in a study of blood T cell repertoires in COVID-19. The repertoire was sequenced with immunoSEQ multiplex PCR; TCRdb's copy has only in-frame clones and lacks some. The repertoire has over 250,000 clones, approximately 89% of them found once; the top ten carry around 10%. The sequenced sample consisted of peripheral blood. The source is a man aged 40-49 years who had recovered from COVID-19. The CDR3 runs from the conserved cysteine through the conserved F or W. D genes are given only for firm matches. Clone size appears in some rows only: once, few, many, or a class for an expanded clone.

TRBJ2-1 | once | 12 | . | TRBV5-4 | TGTGCCAGCAGCCCGCCGAGAACCGAGCAGTTCTTC | CASSPPRTEQFF
TRBJ2-7 | . | 12 | . | TRBV19 | TGTGCCAGTAGTGCTCGGAGGGACGAGCAGTACTTC | CASSARRDEQYF
TRBJ2-5 | few | 15 | TRBD1 | TRBV9 | TGTGCCAGCAGCGCCGGACAGGGGGTCGGAGAGACCCAGTACTTC | CASSAGQGVGETQYF
TRBJ1-3 | . | 17 | . | TRBV9 | TGTGCCAGCAGCGTAGAGGGGGTGGCAGTCTCTGGAAACACCATATATTTT | CASSVEGVAVSGNTIYF
TRBJ1-1 | . | 15 | TRBD1 | TRBV2 | TGTGCCAGCATGAAGGACAGGGGGTTTAACACTGAAGCTTTCTTT | CASMKDRGFNTEAFF
TRBJ2-3 | . | 17 | . | TRBV9 | TGTGCCAGCAGCTTACTGAGTCATACGGCCGGAGCAGATACGCAGTATTTT | CASSLLSHTAGADTQYF
TRBJ1-2 | . | 14 | TRBD1 | TRBV10-3 | TGTGCCATCAATGGACAGGGGGCTGTCTATGGCTACACCTTC | CAINGQGAVYGYTF
TRBJ2-4 | . | 15 | . | TRBV29-1 | TGCAGCGTTGAGGTCCGGGGTTTAGCCAAAAACATTCAGTACTTC | CSVEVRGLAKNIQYF
TRBJ2-7 | . | 14 | TRBD1 | TRBV13 | TGTGCCAGCAGCTTAACAGGGGCAAGGTACGAGCAGTACTTC | CASSLTGARYEQYF
TRBJ2-1 | . | 15 | TRBD2 | TRBV20-1 | TGCAGTGCTAGTGAGACTAGCGGGGGATACAATGAGCAGTTCTTC | CSASETSGGYNEQFF
TRBJ2-1 | . | 15 | . | TRBV5-6 | TGTGCCAGCAGCTTCAGACAGTCATCTGGTAGTGAGCAGTTCTTC | CASSFRQSSGSEQFF
TRBJ1-2 | . | 12 | . | TRBV19 | TGTGCCAGTAGCCCCGGGAACTATGGCTACACCTTC | CASSPGNYGYTF
TRBJ2-5 | . | 14 | TRBD2 | TRBV7-9 | TGTGCCAGCAGCTTCGGGGGGGCCTGGGAGACCCAGTACTTC | CASSFGGAWETQYF
TRBJ1-4 | . | 13 | . | TRBV5-1 | TGCGCCAGCAGCTTGACAGCAGGGTCCAAACTTTTTTTT | CASSLTAGSKLFF
TRBJ2-7 | . | 13 | TRBD2 | TRBV29-1 | TGCAGCGTCGCGACTAGCGGGAGCTACGAGCAGTACTTC | CSVATSGSYEQYF
TRBJ1-5 | . | 14 | TRBD1 | TRBV2 | TGTGCCAGTAAGACAGGGGACAACAATCAGCCCCAGCATTTT | CASKTGDNNQPQHF
TRBJ1-2 | . | 11 | . | TRBV29-1 | TGCAGCGTTCTCGGGTCTAGCTGTTCCTGCTTC | CSVLGSSCSCF
TRBJ1-6 | . | 16 | . | TRBV19 | TGTGCCAGTAACAAGGGGGGGAGCTCCTATAATTCACCCCTCCACTTT | CASNKGGSSYNSPLHF
TRBJ1-4 | . | 14 | TRBD1 | TRBV6-5 | TGTGCCAGCAGAATACAGGGGGCGGATGAAAAACTGTTTTTT | CASRIQGADEKLFF
TRBJ2-1 | . | 11 | . | TRBV5-1 | TGCGCCAGCAGCTTAACTAGTTCGCAGTTCTTC | CASSLTSSQFF
TRBJ1-3 | . | 18 | TRBD1 | TRBV12-5 | TGTGCTAGTGGTTGGATCGACAGGGTACGGGTTGGGAGAAACACCATATATTTT | CASGWIDRVRVGRNTIYF
TRBJ2-2 | . | 13 | . | TRBV5-1 | TGCGCCAGCAGGAATCTAAACACCGGGGAGCTGTTTTTT | CASRNLNTGELFF
TRBJ2-1 | once | 15 | TRBD1 | TRBV15 | TGTGCCACCAGCAGAGGGGGTGGGACAGGCGGTGAGCAGTTCTTC | CATSRGGGTGGEQFF
TRBJ2-1 | . | 13 | . | TRBV4-3 | TGCGCCAGCAGCCAAGATGGGCATAATGAGCAGTTCTTC | CASSQDGHNEQFF
TRBJ2-6 | . | 19 | . | TRBV7-2 | TGTGCCAGCAGCTTAGCGTGGGGTGGTGGACTCTCTGGGGCCAACGTCCTGACTTTC | CASSLAWGGGLSGANVLTF